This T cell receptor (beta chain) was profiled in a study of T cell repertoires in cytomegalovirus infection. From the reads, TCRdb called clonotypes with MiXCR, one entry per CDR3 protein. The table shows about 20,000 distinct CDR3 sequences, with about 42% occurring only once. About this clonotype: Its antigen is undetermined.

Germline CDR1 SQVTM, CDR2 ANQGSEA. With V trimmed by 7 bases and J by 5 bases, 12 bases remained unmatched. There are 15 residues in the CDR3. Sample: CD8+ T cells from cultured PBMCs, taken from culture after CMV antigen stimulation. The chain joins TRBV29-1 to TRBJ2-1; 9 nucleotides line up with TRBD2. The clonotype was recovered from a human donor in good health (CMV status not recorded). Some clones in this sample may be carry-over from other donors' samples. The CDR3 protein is CSGLPGAGGDNEQFF. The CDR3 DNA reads TGCAGCGGATTACCTGGAGCGGGGGGCGACAATGAGCAGTTCTTC.